Each of the 18 T cell receptor beta chains below was sequenced from the same sample in a study of Graves' ophthalmopathy and Graves' hyperthyroidism. As the template, RNA transcripts were used to amplify TCR beta CDR3 regions. The authors performed first-round RT-PCR with HTBI primers and then a second-round multiplex PCR. TCRdb processed the multiplex PCR reads anew with MiXCR; each CDR3 protein has one entry. The repertoire holds a few hundred thousand distinct CDR3 sequences, with approximately 15% as singletons. The sample consisted of peripheral blood. These receptor sequences come from a woman younger than 35 with stable Graves' hyperthyroidism.

This clonotype has a count of ten or more. This chain joins TRBV29-1 and TRBJ2-7; D is unclear. The CDR3 length is 14 residues. The V end was cut by 6 bases, the J end by 0 bases, with 15 bases between. The germline V gene has CDR1 SQVTM and CDR2 ANQGSEA. Here the CDR3 reads CSVANHLSSYEQYF. The CDR3 coding sequence is TGCAGCGTCGCCAACCACCTAAGCTCCTACGAGCAGTACTTC.

This clonotype was seen repeatedly, ten times or more. The J gene is TRBJ1-1, the V gene TRBV25-1, with a weak D call TRBD1 (5 bases). Germline CDR1 and CDR2: MGHDK and SYGVNS. There are 14 residues in the CDR3. Deletions cut 0 bases from V and 1 base from J, with 6 bases between. The CDR3 DNA is TGTGCCAGCAGTGAATACGGGGGGAACACTGAAGCTTTCTTT. It codes for CASSEYGGNTEAFF.

This clonotype was found many times. CDR3 protein: CASSDDRGFRAETQYF. For the CDR3, the DNA is TGTGCCAGCAGTGACGACAGGGGTTTTCGGGCGGAGACCCAGTACTTC. The chain has TRBV25-1 and TRBJ2-5, with 8 bases lining up with TRBD1. Germline CDR1 and CDR2: MGHDK and SYGVNS. The CDR3 length is 16 residues. V shed 3 bases and J 5 bases; nucleotides not matched to a gene: 11. The full variable domain, completed using reference TRBV25-1 and TRBJ2-5, is EADIYQTPRYLVIGTGKKITLECSQTMGHDKMYWYQQDPGMELHLIHYSYGVNSTEKGDLSSESTVSRIRTEHFPLTLESARPSHTSQYLCASSDDRGFRAETQYFGPGTRLLVL.

This clonotype showed up many times. V gene TRBV7-9 combines with J gene TRBJ2-5; possible D gene TRBD1, 6 bases. Germline loops: CDR1 SEHNR, CDR2 FQNEAQ (reference sequence). The V end lost 4 bases, the J end lost 0 bases, and 15 bases lay between the germline ends. This CDR3 is 16 amino acids long. The CDR3 loop is CASSSNKGGYQETQYF. The CDR3 region has the DNA TGTGCCAGCAGCTCCAATAAAGGGGGATACCAAGAGACCCAGTACTTC. The complete variable domain, with remaining parts taken from reference TRBV7-9 and TRBJ2-5, reads DTGVSQNPRHKITKRGQNVTFRCDPISEHNRLYWYRQTLGQGPEFLTYFQNEAQLEKSRLLSDRFSAERPKGSFSTLEIQRTEQGDSAMYLCASSSNKGGYQETQYFGPGTRLLVL.

This clonotype has only one observation. The chain joins TRBV12-3 or TRBV12-4 to TRBJ2-7; either TRBD1 or TRBD2 may fit D (6 bases each). Trimming stripped 4 bases from V and 4 bases from J, with 17 bases between. This CDR3 spans 15 amino acids. The CDR3 region is CASSYRDLGRYEQYF. As DNA, the CDR3 is TGTGCCAGCAGTTACAGGGATTTAGGGAGGTACGAGCAGTACTTC.

The table lists this clonotype with many counts. Mismatch with germline at one junction end may stem from a read error. This chain uses TRBV11-2 with TRBJ1-6; 7 bases map to TRBD1. This CDR3 region has 17 residues. The germline V gene encodes CDR1 SGHAT and CDR2 FQNNGV. The CDR3 sequence: CASSLGTTGSRDSPFHF. The CDR3 DNA reads as TGTGCCAGCAGCTTAGGGACGACAGGGAGCCGAGATTCACCCTTCCACTTT. The complete variable domain, with remaining parts taken from reference TRBV11-2 and TRBJ1-6, reads EAGVAQSPRYKIIEKRQSVAFWCNPISGHATLYWYQQILGQGPKLLIQFQNNGVVDDSQLPKDRFSAERLKGVDSTLKIQPAKLEDSAVYLCASSLGTTGSRDSPFHFGNGTRLTVT.

This clonotype appeared once. This chain links TRBV6-1 with TRBJ2-7; D call uncertain. The ends were cut back, 0 bases at V and 1 base at J, with 7 bases in the middle. CDR3 size: 14 residues. Germline CDR1 is MNHNS and CDR2 is SASEGT. The CDR3 sequence: CASSEALGSYEQYF. CDR3 DNA: TGTGCCAGCAGTGAAGCACTGGGATCCTACGAGCAGTACTTC.

This clonotype was counted at least ten times. CDR3 in amino acids: CASSYAGYYGYTF. The CDR3 DNA follows: TGTGCCAGCAGTTACGCGGGGTACTATGGCTACACCTTC. The V gene is TRBV6-2 or TRBV6-3, the J gene TRBJ1-2; unclear D gene. The CDR3 loop spans 13 amino acids. V lost 2 bases, J lost 3 bases, and 7 bases lay in between. Germline assignment: CDR1 MNHEY and CDR2 SVGEGT.

There are many counts of this clonotype. For the CDR3, the DNA is TGTGCCAGCAGGTCGACATCGAACACCGGGGAGCTGTTTTTT. Protein: CASRSTSNTGELFF. The chain couples TRBV3-1 to TRBJ2-2; D call uncertain. The CDR3 is 14 amino acids. Trimming stripped 6 bases from V and 0 bases from J, with 8 bases between. Germline V lookup: CDR1 LGHDT, CDR2 YNNKEL (reference sequence). The full variable domain, in which reference TRBV3-1 and TRBJ2-2 provide the parts outside the CDR3, is DTAVSQTPKYLVTQMGNDKSIKCEQNLGHDTMYWYKQDSKKFLKIMFSYNNKELIINETVPNRFSPKSPDKAHLNLHINSLELGDSAVYFCASRSTSNTGELFFGEGSRLTVL.

This clonotype was observed at least ten times. The V and J genes are TRBV6-2 or TRBV6-3 and TRBJ1-2, with 11 bases matching TRBD1. Germline CDR1 and CDR2: MNHEY and SVGEGT. The CDR3 sequence is 15 residues long. V shed 2 bases, J shed 5 bases, and the junction held 4 bases outside the gene matches. In DNA form, the CDR3 reads TGTGCCAGCAGTTACGTCGGACAGGGGGCTTATGGCTACACCTTC. It encodes CASSYVGQGAYGYTF.

This clonotype was detected ten times or more. V and J are TRBV5-1 and TRBJ1-2; 9 bases match TRBD1. V shed 2 bases and J 5 bases; nucleotides not matched to a gene: 10. Looked up from germline, CDR1 is SGHRS and CDR2 is YFSETQ. The CDR3 is made up of 16 amino acids. CDR3 amino acids: CASSLGGQGFFYGYTF. As DNA, the CDR3 is TGCGCCAGCAGCTTAGGTGGACAGGGGTTTTTTTATGGCTACACCTTC.

This clonotype was seen repeatedly, ten times or more. This sequence joins TRBV4-2 and TRBJ2-7; TRBD1 matches 7 bases. Germline V gene lookup returns CDR1 LGHNA and CDR2 YNFKEQ. There are 15 residues in the CDR3. V gave up 0 bases and J gave up 2 bases; unmatched junction bases: 4. CDR3 residues: CASSQEPRGTYEQYF. The DNA for the CDR3 is TGTGCCAGCAGCCAAGAGCCCAGGGGGACCTACGAGCAGTACTTC.

There are many counts of this clonotype. The chain recombines TRBV6-1 with TRBJ2-7, with 12 bases lining up with TRBD2. Trimming cost V 4 bases and J 2 bases; bases outside gene matches: 9. CDR3 length: 17 amino acids. Germline CDR1 reads MNHNS; CDR2 reads SASEGT. The CDR3 bases are TGTGCCAGCAGTGTGACTAGCGGGGGCAGTGCAACCTACGAGCAGTACTTC. This codes for CASSVTSGGSATYEQYF.

This clonotype was observed at least ten times. J is TRBJ1-5 and V is TRBV7-2; 8 positions agree with TRBD1. Trimming removed 5 bases from V and 2 bases from J; junction bases left unmatched: 5. CDR1 and CDR2 (germline): SGHTA, FQGNSA. This CDR3 has 15 amino acids. The CDR3 loop is CASSAQGQGNQPQHF. CDR3 coding DNA: TGTGCCAGCAGCGCCCAGGGACAGGGCAATCAGCCCCAGCATTTT.

This clonotype showed up many times. The genes are TRBV6-2 or TRBV6-3 and TRBJ2-5; unclear D gene. The V end lost 4 bases, the J end lost 2 bases, and 8 bases lay between the germline ends. CDR1 and CDR2 (germline): MNHEY, SVGEGT. The CDR3 covers 13 residues. The CDR3 loop is CASSSQGQETQYF. As DNA, the CDR3 is TGTGCCAGCAGTTCTCAAGGTCAAGAGACCCAGTACTTC.

This clonotype was picked up a small number of times. The chain is built from TRBV11-2 and TRBJ1-4; D is ambiguous. Germline CDR1 reads SGHAT; CDR2 reads FQNNGV. V was trimmed by 6 bases and J by 5 bases, leaving 16 bases between them. This CDR3 is 15 amino acids long. Written as DNA, the CDR3 is TGTGCCAGCAGACCAATTCGGACGGAAAATGAAAAACTGTTTTTT. It translates to CASRPIRTENEKLFF.

The chain uses TRBV28 and TRBJ1-1, with TRBD1 as a possible D gene (6 bases). CDR1 and CDR2 (germline): MDHEN, SYDVKM. This CDR3 comprises 13 residues. The ends were cut back, 6 bases at V and 5 bases at J, with 13 bases in the middle. The CDR3 DNA reads TGTGCCAGCAGCCAAGGGGGGCGGACTGAAGCTTTCTTT. Protein sequence: CASSQGGRTEAFF.

This clonotype appeared many times. This sequence joins TRBV2 and TRBJ2-7, with TRBD1 matching over 7 bases. V lost 10 bases, J lost 0 bases, and 9 bases stayed unmatched. This CDR3 has 14 residues. Germline-derived CDR1 and CDR2 are SNHLY and FYNNEI. Here the CDR3 reads CATEGQESSYEQYF. Here the CDR3 DNA reads TGTGCCACCGAAGGACAGGAGAGCTCCTACGAGCAGTACTTC.